The T cell receptor (beta chain) under discussion was sequenced for a study of blood T cell repertoires in COVID-19. TCRdb's copy holds only in-frame clones and misses some; the assay was immunoSEQ multiplex PCR. Of 15,000 to 18,000 clones listed, about 85% are singletons. The sequence came from a man in his 60s with acute or convalescent COVID-19. Sequencing was carried out using peripheral blood.

The CDR3 protein is CASSLSVAGRRFF. DNA for the CDR3: TGCGCCAGCAGCTTGTCAGTGGCGGGAAGGCGGTTCTTC. V and J are TRBV5-1 and TRBJ2-1; possible D gene TRBD2, 6 bases. This CDR3 comprises 13 residues. V was clipped by 1 base and J by 15 bases, with 17 bases between them. Germline V gene sequence: CDR1 SGHRS, CDR2 YFSETQ.